This TCR beta chain was identified during a study of blood T cell repertoires in COVID-19. The overall study: Italy, Spain and the United States were the sources of the convalescent and acute COVID-19 samples. T cells, B-cell-depleted T cells, or PBMCs supplied cDNA or gDNA.

This clone was detected once. Germline V lookup: CDR1 MNHEY, CDR2 SVGAGI. CDR3 length: 16 residues. V trimming: 4 bases; J trimming: 4 bases; junction bases outside the gene matches: 11. Original data processing: Estimation of nucleated cell counts was performed using reference gene primer amplification. TCRdb's table, derived via immunoSEQ multiplex PCR, lists solely in-frame clones and lacks some. V, J and clone size derive from that table, while D and trimming were established from the DNA sequence. The sample carries approximately 94,000 clones, over 80% recorded once. The clonotype was recovered from a middle-aged man with active or convalescent COVID-19. The specimen was peripheral blood. This rearrangement joins TRBV6-5 to TRBJ2-5, with TRBD1 matching 8 bases. The CDR3 bases are TGTGCCAGCAGTTCACCACGGACAGGGAAGCGAGAGACCCAGTACTTC. Protein sequence: CASSSPRTGKRETQYF.